The source of this TCR beta chain is a study of response to subunit inactivated influenza vaccine. Whole-study findings and limits: Few additional T cells are recruited per seasonal influenza vaccination, authors suggested.

TCRdb reprocessed the RT-PCR reads with MiXCR, giving one entry per CDR3 protein. The data contain around 490,000 distinct CDR3 sequences, 7.5% to 8.5% of them singletons. The CDR3 extends over 13 amino acids. The V end was cut by 6 bases, the J end by 2 bases, with 10 bases between. This clonotype occurred a few times. As yet, its antigen is unknown. This chain connects TRBV12-3 or TRBV12-4 to TRBJ1-1; D remains unclear. The origin of this receptor is a man aged 45 to 70 who received an inactivated influenza vaccine. The input for sequencing was PBMCs from blood, taken less than 25 months after vaccination. The CDR3: CASRDSGNTEAFF. The CDR3 coding sequence is TGTGCCAGCAGGGACTCAGGAAACACTGAAGCTTTCTTT.